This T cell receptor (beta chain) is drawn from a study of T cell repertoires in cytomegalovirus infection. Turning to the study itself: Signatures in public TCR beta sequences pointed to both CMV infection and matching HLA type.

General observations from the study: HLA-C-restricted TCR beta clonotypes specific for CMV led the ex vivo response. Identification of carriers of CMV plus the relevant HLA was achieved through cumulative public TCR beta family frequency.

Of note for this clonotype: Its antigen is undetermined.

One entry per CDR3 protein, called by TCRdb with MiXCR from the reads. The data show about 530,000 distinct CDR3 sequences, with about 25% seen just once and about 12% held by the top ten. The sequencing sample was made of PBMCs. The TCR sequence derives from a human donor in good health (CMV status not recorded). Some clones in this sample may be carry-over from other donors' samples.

CDR3 amino acids: CASSQLAGGSTDTQYF. The CDR3 nucleotides are TGTGCCAGCAGCCAACTAGCGGGAGGGAGCACAGATACGCAGTATTTT. The V call is TRBV14, the J call TRBJ2-3; 12 bases match TRBD2. Losses at the gene ends were 2 bases for V and 0 bases for J; bases not matched to a gene: 0. The germline CDR1 and CDR2 sequences are SGHDN and FVKESK. This CDR3 contains 16 residues. Full variable domain (rest looked up from reference TRBV14 and TRBJ2-3): EAGVTQFPSHSVIEKGQTVTLRCDPISGHDNLYWYRRVMGKEIKFLLHFVKESKQDESGMPNNRFLAERTGGTYSTLKVQPAELEDSGVYFCASSQLAGGSTDTQYFGPGTRLTVL.